This T cell receptor beta chain was found in a study of T cells in Graves' hyperthyroidism and ophthalmopathy. Study summary: Upon initial diagnosis and before any treatment, peripheral blood was collected.

Each diagnosis drew on symptoms, thyroxine, TRAb, thyroid ultrasound and orbital computed tomography findings. Study results and caveats: Most thyroid-expanded clonotypes above 0.001 were also found in blood.

Amplified TCR beta CDR3 regions came from RNA transcripts. Primed by the HTBI set, a first-round RT-PCR was run on the TCR CDR3. In TCRdb, the multiplex PCR reads were re-called with MiXCR into one record per CDR3 protein. The sample contains approximately 400,000 distinct CDR3 sequences, 14% to 15% of which appear only once. In this sample, this clonotype turned up many times. The antigen is undetermined. The sequence derives from a woman in her 30s with Graves' hyperthyroidism. Material for sequencing was blood.

For the CDR3, the DNA is TGTGCCAGCACTAGCGGGACCTACGAGCAGTACTTC. The encoded protein is CASTSGTYEQYF. The J gene is TRBJ2-7, the V gene TRBV6-1; 9 bases fit TRBD2. V lost 7 bases to trimming and J lost 2 bases; unmatched junction nucleotides: 0. The CDR3 covers 12 residues. Germline CDR1 MNHNS, CDR2 SASEGT.